The clone carrying this TCR beta chain has more than one count but fewer than ten. Its antigen is currently unknown. Barcoded TCR alpha and TCR beta cDNA libraries with UMIs came from 5'RACE using constant-segment primers. MiXCR, run by TCRdb on the 5' RACE reads, gives a single entry per CDR3 protein. The data contain a few hundred thousand distinct CDR3 sequences, 25% to 30% of them seen just once; the ten biggest clones take up approximately 13%. This sample is drawn from a study of T-cell memory formation after mild COVID-19. Study-level results: Mainly in CM and EM were contracting CD4+ clones; CD8+ were in EMRA. What remained unconfirmed was the SARS-CoV-2 specificity of second-wave clones peaking on day 37.

Sequencing used PBMCs or a T cell subset sorted from them (not recorded which). The receptor comes from an adult woman who had mild COVID-19 (a few samples of this study predate the infection). Cell type and time point are not known.

This CDR3 is CASRADTGELFF. CDR3 nucleotide sequence: TGTGCCAGCAGGGCAGACACCGGGGAGCTGTTTTTT. V usage is TRBV2 and J usage is TRBJ2-2, with D hard to call. Deletions cut 6 bases from V and 3 bases from J, with 5 bases between. Germline CDR1 SNHLY, CDR2 FYNNEI. This CDR3 spans 12 amino acids.